The clone carrying this T cell receptor (beta chain) was counted once. The antigen is not known. This entry comes from a study of Tregs in tolerant kidney transplant recipients. Some clones are missing from TCRdb's copy, which holds only in-frame ones; the method was immunoSEQ multiplex PCR. The sample holds 75,000 to 95,000 clones, roughly nine tenths seen once. General observations from the study: The most relevant donor-specific Treg TCRbeta repertoire apparently came from expansion with activated donor B cells.

What was sequenced was CD8+ T cells from blood. This receptor was obtained from a human donor in good health.

The CDR3: CASYDRGLSGSTDTQYF. In DNA form, the CDR3 reads TGTGCCAGTTACGACAGGGGGCTAAGTGGGAGCACAGATACGCAGTATTTT. The chain joins TRBV19 to TRBJ2-3; 10 bases line up with TRBD1. Germline V gene sequence: CDR1 LNHDA, CDR2 SQIVND (reference sequence). The CDR3 totals 17 residues. Unmatched junction bases numbered 11, after V lost 8 bases and J lost 0 bases.